Listed below are T cell receptor beta chains from one sample, sequenced in a study of blood T cell repertoires in COVID-19. Libraries were prepared by immunoSEQ multiplex PCR; TCRdb keeps only in-frame clonotypes and omits some of them. Of over 90,000 clones detected, around 87% appear once; the ten largest clones hold 15% to 20%. What was sequenced was peripheral blood. Receptors originate from a human donor in a cohort sampled during active COVID-19. CDR3s include the opening cysteine and the closing phenylalanine or tryptophan.

v_gene | CDR3aa
TRBV7-2 | CASSLGRGYGYTF
TRBV27 | CASSLFGPPLDTEAFF
TRBV4-3 | CASSPGGATNEKLFF
TRBV6-5 | CASSSSGLRSYEQYF
TRBV6-5 | CASSYSRAGVGNTIYF
TRBV7-8 | CASSLVWVGDEQFF
TRBV28 | CASRTHGRGDQPQHF
TRBV7-3 | CASSSGHLNTEAFF
TRBV19 | CASSQNRGQTNEKLFF
TRBV7-2 | CASSGIPSGNSPLHF
TRBV6-2/TRBV6-3 | CASSYQGMGELFF
TRBV7-3 | CASSARGQRRNTIYF
TRBV15 | CATSRAYREGGNQPQHF
TRBV7-2 | CASSDFGQPTDTQYF
TRBV30 | CAGERRAAQETQYF
TRBV6-5 | CASLFTGSTDTQYF